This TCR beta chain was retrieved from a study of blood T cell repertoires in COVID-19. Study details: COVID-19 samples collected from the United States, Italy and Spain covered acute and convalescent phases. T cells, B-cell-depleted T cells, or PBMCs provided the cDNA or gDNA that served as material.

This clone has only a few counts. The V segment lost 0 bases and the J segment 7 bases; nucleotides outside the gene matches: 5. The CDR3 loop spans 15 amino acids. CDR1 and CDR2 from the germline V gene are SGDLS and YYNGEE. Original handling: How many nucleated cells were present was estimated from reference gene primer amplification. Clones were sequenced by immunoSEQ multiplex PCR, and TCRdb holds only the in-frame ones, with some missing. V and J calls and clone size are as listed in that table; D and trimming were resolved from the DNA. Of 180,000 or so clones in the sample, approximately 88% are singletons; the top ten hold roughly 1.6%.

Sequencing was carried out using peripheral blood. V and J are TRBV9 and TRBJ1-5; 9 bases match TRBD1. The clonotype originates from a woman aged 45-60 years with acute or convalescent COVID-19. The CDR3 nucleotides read TGTGCCAGCAGCGTAGAGGGGACAGGGAAACAGCCCCAGCATTTT. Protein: CASSVEGTGKQPQHF.